Below, 21 T cell receptor beta chains from the same sample are listed, as sequenced in a study of T cell responses to AZD1222 COVID-19 vaccine (dated by TCRdb to about 2021). The library was prepared using the immunoSEQ multiplex PCR assay. In its TCRdb copy, this immuneACCESS table keeps in-frame sequences only and misses some clones. Where compared with another copy, unresolved V genes explain less than half of these, and the others have no known cause. The sample includes approximately 80,000 clones, with around 90% observed a single time. About a quarter of the sample is taken by the ten largest. The sample's time point label, decoded: baseline before first vaccination. The sequencing here drew on peripheral blood, taken on day 0 of AZD1222 vaccination. These TCRs come from an adult in good health.

Only one count was recorded for this clone. The rearrangement links TRBV7-8 to TRBJ1-1; D may be TRBD1 (5 bases). Germline V gene data show CDR1 as SGHVS and CDR2 as FQNEAQ. V shed 1 base and J shed 1 base, with 7 bases lying between them. The CDR3 extends over 14 amino acids. Here the CDR3 reads CASSLVGGNTEAFF. CDR3 coding DNA: TGTGCCAGCAGCTTAGTTGGGGGGAACACTGAAGCTTTCTTT. Using reference TRBV7-8 and TRBJ1-1 for the parts outside the CDR3, the full variable domain is GAGVSQSPRYKVAKRGQDVALRCDPISGHVSLFWYQQALGQGPEFLTYFQNEAQLDKSGLPSDRFFAERPEGSVSTLKIQRTQQEDSAVYLCASSLVGGNTEAFFGQGTRLTVV.

V gene TRBV28 combines with J gene TRBJ1-5; no clear D gene. The CDR3 runs to 15 residues. Per germline, CDR1 MDHEN and CDR2 SYDVKM. V lost 2 bases to trimming and J lost 5 bases, with 13 bases between them. CDR3 amino acids: CASSLVGLGYQPQHF. The CDR3 coding sequence is TGTGCCAGCAGTTTAGTGGGTTTAGGGTATCAGCCCCAGCATTTT.

V gene TRBV2 combines with J gene TRBJ1-4; a weak D match, TRBD1 (6 bases). Trimming shortened V by 8 bases and J by 7 bases, and 14 bases separated the two germline ends. CDR1 and CDR2 (germline): SNHLY, FYNNEI. The CDR3 runs 13 residues. In DNA, the CDR3 is TGTGCCAGCTCCCGAGGGGGTGGTGAAAAACTGTTTTTT. It is translated as CASSRGGGEKLFF.

The rearrangement joins TRBV5-8 to TRBJ2-7; D is ambiguous. The CDR3 spans 12 residues. Germline CDR1 and CDR2: SGHTS and YDEGEE. V lost 1 base, J lost 2 bases, and 4 bases lay in between. The CDR3, as DNA: TGTGCCAGCAGCTTGACTACCTACGAGCAGTACTTC. Amino acid sequence: CASSLTTYEQYF.

J is TRBJ1-1 and V is TRBV27; possibly TRBD1 for D (6 bases). The CDR3 sequence is 13 residues long. Germline values: CDR1 MNHEY, CDR2 SMNVEV (reference sequence). V lost 2 bases to trimming and J lost 8 bases, with 12 bases between them. The CDR3 nucleotides are TGTGCCAGCAGTTTAATTGAGGGACACGAAGCTTTCTTT. Its protein product is CASSLIEGHEAFF.

This clone was observed once. The V call is TRBV19, the J call TRBJ2-3; maybe TRBD1 (5 bases). Germline V gene data show CDR1 as LNHDA and CDR2 as SQIVND (reference sequence). V was clipped by 3 bases and J by 5 bases, with 9 bases between them. The CDR3 extends over 13 amino acids. The CDR3 DNA reads TGTGCCAGTAGTATCCCCAGGGTAGATACGCAGTATTTT. Residues: CASSIPRVDTQYF.

The chain has TRBV12-5 and TRBJ2-1; the match to TRBD2 covers 13 bases. The germline gives CDR1 LGHNT, CDR2 FRNRAP. Trimming at V came to 6 bases and at J to 9 bases, leaving 8 bases not matched to a gene. The CDR3 length is 15 residues. For the CDR3, the DNA is TGTGCTAGTGGCTCTACTAGCGGGAGGGCCAGTGAGCAGTTCTTC. It translates to CASGSTSGRASEQFF.

V usage is TRBV19 and J usage is TRBJ2-3; TRBD2 agrees at 7 bases. Unmatched junction bases numbered 7, after V lost 6 bases and J lost 1 base. This CDR3 is 15 amino acids long. Per germline, CDR1 LNHDA and CDR2 SQIVND (reference sequence). CDR3 in DNA: TGTGCCAGTAGCTGGGCGGGAGAGGGCACAGATACGCAGTATTTT. It encodes CASSWAGEGTDTQYF.

The V gene is TRBV5-1, the J gene TRBJ2-2; 8 bases map to TRBD2. V shed 4 bases, J shed 0 bases, and the junction held 2 bases outside the gene matches. The CDR3 extends over 15 amino acids. From germline, CDR1 is SGHRS and CDR2 YFSETQ. CDR3: CASSISGTNTGELFF. DNA for the CDR3: TGCGCCAGCAGCATTAGCGGGACGAACACCGGGGAGCTGTTTTTT.

CDR3 loop: CASRSGTGSYEQYF. CDR3 sequence (DNA): TGTGCCAGCAGATCCGGGACAGGGTCCTACGAGCAGTACTTC. V usage is TRBV11-3 and J usage is TRBJ2-7; the match to TRBD1 covers 9 bases. The CDR3 has 14 amino acids. Unmatched junction bases numbered 4, after V lost 6 bases and J lost 1 base. Germline V lookup: CDR1 SGHNT, CDR2 YENEEA.

V usage is TRBV12-3 or TRBV12-4 and J usage is TRBJ2-7; D ambiguous. CDR3 length: 13 residues. V was trimmed by 4 bases and J by 0 bases, leaving 7 bases between them. CDR3 DNA: TGTGCCAGCAGTTCGGATATCTCCTACGAGCAGTACTTC. Translating gives CASSSDISYEQYF.

The rearrangement uses TRBV5-1 and TRBJ1-6, with 7 bases identical to TRBD1. This CDR3 comprises 15 residues. The junction had 11 bases not matched to a gene; V was cut back by 3 bases and J by 11 bases. Germline CDR1 SGHRS, CDR2 YFSETQ. CDR3 in DNA: TGCGCCAGCAGCTCGACAGGGTCGGAAGGGACACCCCTCCACTTT. The encoded protein is CASSSTGSEGTPLHF. The variable domain in full, with the rest retrieved from reference TRBV5-1 and TRBJ1-6, is KAGVTQTPRYLIKTRGQQVTLSCSPISGHRSVSWYQQTPGQGLQFLFEYFSETQRNKGNFPGRFSGRQFSNSRSEMNVSTLELGDSALYLCASSSTGSEGTPLHFGNGTRLTVT.

This clone was observed a few times. The chain uses TRBV28 and TRBJ1-1; TRBD1 might be the D (6 bases). Trimming removed 4 bases at V and 1 base at J, with 16 bases between. The CDR3 is made up of 16 amino acids. CDR1 MDHEN and CDR2 SYDVKM come from the germline V gene. CDR3 sequence (DNA): TGTGCCAGCAGTTGGGCGGGGGCCTTGACGAACACTGAAGCTTTCTTT. This codes for CASSWAGALTNTEAFF.

The sample holds one count of this clone. V is TRBV28 and J is TRBJ1-2; D is undetermined. V was shortened by 6 bases and J by 0 bases, with 20 bases between the two germline ends. The CDR3 has 17 residues. The germline V gene encodes CDR1 MDHEN and CDR2 SYDVKM. For the CDR3, the DNA is TGTGCCAGCAGATGGCCCCTCGGAGGAGCTTCTAACTATGGCTACACCTTC. It is translated as CASRWPLGGASNYGYTF.

This rearrangement joins TRBV11-3 to TRBJ1-2; D not certain. The V end was cut by 3 bases, the J end by 8 bases, with 13 bases between. The CDR3 contains 13 residues. The germline gives CDR1 SGHNT, CDR2 YENEEA. CDR3 amino acids: CASSFRIIGGYTF. CDR3 sequence (DNA): TGTGCCAGCAGCTTCCGGATTATTGGGGGCTACACCTTC.

This rearrangement joins TRBV19 to TRBJ1-5; D is ambiguous. V dropped 7 bases and J dropped 2 bases, with 6 bases sitting between them. Germline V gene lookup returns CDR1 LNHDA and CDR2 SQIVND (reference sequence). The CDR3 loop spans 12 amino acids. The CDR3: CASTQGNQPQHF. The CDR3 nucleotides read TGTGCCAGTACTCAGGGCAATCAGCCCCAGCATTTT.

The chain carries TRBV5-1 and TRBJ2-2; D is ambiguous. The CDR3 spans 15 residues. Germline V gene data show CDR1 as SGHRS and CDR2 as YFSETQ. V was cut by 1 base and J by 2 bases, with 9 bases left in between. CDR3 nucleotides: TGCGCCAGCAGCTTGACGGATACCAACACCGGGGAGCTGTTTTTT. It codes for CASSLTDTNTGELFF.

The V and J genes are TRBV5-1 and TRBJ2-3; possibly TRBD1 for D (6 bases). V dropped 3 bases and J dropped 5 bases, with 13 bases sitting between them. Per the germline V gene, CDR1 is SGHRS and CDR2 is YFSETQ. This CDR3 spans 14 amino acids. CDR3 sequence: CASSSDSVGDTQYF. The CDR3 DNA follows: TGCGCCAGCAGCTCGGACAGTGTGGGAGATACGCAGTATTTT.

This chain joins TRBV19 and TRBJ2-7; 13 bases line up with TRBD2. The CDR3 length is 18 residues. The germline V gene encodes CDR1 LNHDA and CDR2 SQIVND (reference sequence). Losses at the gene ends were 0 bases for V and 6 bases for J; bases not matched to a gene: 11. The CDR3 nucleotides read TGTGCCAGTAGTATAGACGGACTAGCGGGGGACTTACCTGGCGAGCAGTACTTC. Residues: CASSIDGLAGDLPGEQYF. The full variable domain, with the rest looked up from reference TRBV19 and TRBJ2-7, is DGGITQSPKYLFRKEGQNVTLSCEQNLNHDAMYWYRQDPGQGLRLIYYSQIVNDFQKGDIAEGYSVSREKKESFPLTVTSAQKNPTAFYLCASSIDGLAGDLPGEQYFGPGTRLTVT.

V and J are TRBV10-3 and TRBJ1-1, with D perhaps matching TRBD1 (5 bases). The V and J ends lost 4 bases and 0 bases respectively, with 15 bases between them. The germline gives CDR1 ENHRY, CDR2 SYGVKD. This CDR3 contains 16 residues. CDR3 region: CAISGSGLVMNTEAFF. The DNA for the CDR3 is TGTGCCATCAGTGGGTCGGGACTCGTCATGAACACTGAAGCTTTCTTT.

The rearrangement links TRBV2 to TRBJ1-5; no reliable D call. The CDR3 has 15 amino acids. V was clipped by 3 bases and J by 3 bases, with 12 bases between them. Germline-derived CDR1 and CDR2 are SNHLY and FYNNEI. CDR3: CASSDSWAVNQPQHF. CDR3 sequence (DNA): TGTGCCAGCAGTGACAGTTGGGCCGTCAATCAGCCCCAGCATTTT. The full variable domain, with the rest looked up from reference TRBV2 and TRBJ1-5, is EPEVTQTPSHQVTQMGQEVILRCVPISNHLYFYWYRQILGQKVEFLVSFYNNEISEKSEIFDDQFSVERPDGSNFTLKIRSTKLEDSAMYFCASSDSWAVNQPQHFGDGTRLSIL.